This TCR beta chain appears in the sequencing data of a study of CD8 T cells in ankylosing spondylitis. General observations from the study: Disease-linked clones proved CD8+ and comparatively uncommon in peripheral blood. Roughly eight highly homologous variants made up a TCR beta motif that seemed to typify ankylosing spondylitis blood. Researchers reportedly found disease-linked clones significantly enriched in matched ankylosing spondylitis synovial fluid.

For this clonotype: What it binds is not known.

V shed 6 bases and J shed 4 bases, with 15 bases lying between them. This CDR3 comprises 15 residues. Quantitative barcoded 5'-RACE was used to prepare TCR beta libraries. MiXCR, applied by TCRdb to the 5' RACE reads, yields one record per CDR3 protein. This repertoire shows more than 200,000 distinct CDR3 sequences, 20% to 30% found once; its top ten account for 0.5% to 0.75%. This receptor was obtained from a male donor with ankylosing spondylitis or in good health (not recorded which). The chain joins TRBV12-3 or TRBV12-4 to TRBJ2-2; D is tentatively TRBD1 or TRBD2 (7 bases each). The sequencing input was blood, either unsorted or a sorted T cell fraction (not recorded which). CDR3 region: CASSRGGLITGELFF. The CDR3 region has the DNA TGTGCCAGCAGCAGGGGGGGACTTATCACCGGGGAGCTGTTTTTT.